The following is a T cell receptor beta chain sequence with its context. The sample comes from a study of cytomegalovirus exposure and HLA in healthy donors. Per the germline V gene, CDR1 is LNHNV and CDR2 is YYDKDF (reference sequence). V lost 0 bases, J lost 0 bases, and 5 bases lay in between. This CDR3 has 14 amino acids. Produced via immunoSEQ multiplex PCR; TCRdb's table is partial and in-frame only. The sample has fewer than 120,000 clones, 85% to 90% seen once. V is TRBV15 and J is TRBJ1-2, with D hard to call. Input material: PBMCs. The TCR comes from a woman younger than 45 in good health and CMV-seropositive. The CDR3 loop is CATSRDISNYGYTF. CDR3 coding DNA: TGTGCCACCAGCAGAGATATCTCTAACTATGGCTACACCTTC.